One and the same sample provided the 18 T cell receptor beta chains below, sequenced in a study of T cell repertoires in cytomegalovirus infection. TCRdb re-analysed the reads in MiXCR, keeping a single row per CDR3 protein. Of 250,000 to 300,000 distinct CDR3 sequences in the sample, approximately 10% were seen once. Sequenced: PBMCs. The source of these receptors is a human donor in good health (CMV status not recorded). Some clones in this sample may be carry-over from other donors' samples.

J is TRBJ2-4 and V is TRBV5-1; D is undetermined. Between the trimmed V and J ends, which lost 4 bases and 3 bases, there was a span of 11 bases. CDR1 and CDR2 from the germline V gene are SGHRS and YFSETQ. This CDR3 is built from 14 residues. The CDR3, as DNA: TGCGCCAGCAGCATGGGAATGGGCAAAAACATTCAGTACTTC. Its translation is CASSMGMGKNIQYF.

A few counts support this clonotype. V gene TRBV4-2 combines with J gene TRBJ1-5; TRBD1 might be the D (6 bases). V was trimmed by 3 bases and J by 4 bases, leaving 13 bases between them. This CDR3 has 15 amino acids. The germline V gene encodes CDR1 LGHNA and CDR2 YNFKEQ. The CDR3, as DNA: TGTGCCAGCAGCCAGGACCAACAGGGAAATCAGCCCCAGCATTTT. Encoded protein: CASSQDQQGNQPQHF.

There are many counts of this clonotype. This chain links TRBV7-2 with TRBJ1-2, with 8 bases that match TRBD1. Germline CDR1 is SGHTA and CDR2 is FQGNSA. Unmatched junction bases numbered 15, after V lost 4 bases and J lost 2 bases. The length of the CDR3 is 18 residues. Here the CDR3 DNA reads TGTGCCAGCAGCTCTAGGGGACAGGAATCAAACCCAAACTATGGCTACACCTTC. Amino acids: CASSSRGQESNPNYGYTF.

The gene calls are TRBV19 and TRBJ1-1, with D unclear. Trimming removed 2 bases from V and 0 bases from J, with 4 bases in between. Germline loops: CDR1 LNHDA, CDR2 SQIVND (reference sequence). This CDR3 is built from 13 residues. The CDR3 sequence: CASSITMNTEAFF. The CDR3 DNA follows: TGTGCCAGTAGTATAACGATGAACACTGAAGCTTTCTTT.

This clonotype was observed many times. The chain employs TRBV20-1 and TRBJ2-3; the match to TRBD2 covers 10 bases. Germline values: CDR1 DFQATT, CDR2 SNEGSKA (reference sequence). V lost 3 bases to trimming and J lost 9 bases; unmatched junction nucleotides: 9. The CDR3 is made up of 14 amino acids. CDR3 protein: CSARSSGGLGTQYF. The CDR3, as DNA: TGCAGTGCTAGGTCTAGCGGGGGCCTGGGGACGCAGTATTTT.

This clonotype has a count of ten or more. V and J are TRBV29-1 and TRBJ2-5, with 11 bases matching TRBD2. Germline V lookup: CDR1 SQVTM, CDR2 ANQGSEA. The CDR3 contains 14 residues. J was trimmed by 6 bases and V by 3 bases; bases with no gene match: 6. The CDR3 loop reads CSVDLASGGQTQYF. The CDR3 DNA is TGCAGCGTTGATCTGGCTAGCGGGGGGCAGACCCAGTACTTC.

This clonotype was counted many times. The chain joins TRBV6-1 to TRBJ2-7; 12 nucleotides agree with TRBD2. The V gene's germline CDR1 is MNHNS and CDR2 SASEGT. J lost 4 bases, V lost 6 bases, and 4 bases had no gene match. CDR3 size: 14 residues. CDR3 DNA sequence: TGTGCCAGCAGCCGGACTAGCGGGACTTACGAGCAGTACTTC. Residues: CASSRTSGTYEQYF.

This clonotype was seen ten or more times. V usage is TRBV20-1 and J usage is TRBJ1-2; 10 bases are a match to TRBD1. V was clipped by 3 bases and J by 6 bases; unmatched bases: 7. The CDR3 loop spans 14 amino acids. Germline V gene data show CDR1 as DFQATT and CDR2 as SNEGSKA (reference sequence). The CDR3 DNA is TGCAGTGCTAGTGATTCCGACAGGGGGCATGGCTACACCTTC. Translating it yields CSASDSDRGHGYTF.

This clonotype was picked up many times. This chain connects TRBV7-2 to TRBJ2-6; D is ambiguous. Germline lookup yields CDR1 SGHTA and CDR2 FQGNSA. The CDR3 contains 15 residues. Trimming took 2 bases from V and 3 from J, leaving 8 bases between them. CDR3 bases: TGTGCCAGCAGCTTACAGTCCCGTGGGGCCAACGTCCTGACTTTC. Translation gives CASSLQSRGANVLTF.

This clonotype is labeled medium-sized. This chain uses TRBV7-2 with TRBJ1-1; 8 bases map to TRBD1. The CDR3 runs 14 residues. The germline CDR1 and CDR2 sequences are SGHTA and FQGNSA. Trimming removed 4 bases from V and 5 bases from J; junction bases left unmatched: 6. CDR3 loop: CASSWTGSLTEAFF. CDR3 sequence (DNA): TGTGCCAGCAGCTGGACAGGGTCATTGACTGAAGCTTTCTTT.

The chain employs TRBV29-1 and TRBJ1-1; 8 bases agree with TRBD1. The CDR3 runs 13 residues. Germline assignment: CDR1 SQVTM and CDR2 ANQGSEA. Trimming cost V 7 bases and J 1 base; bases outside gene matches: 5. CDR3 loop: CSGAQGANTEAFF. DNA of the CDR3: TGCAGCGGGGCCCAGGGGGCGAACACTGAAGCTTTCTTT. The full variable domain, in which reference TRBV29-1 and TRBJ1-1 provide the parts outside the CDR3, is SAVISQKPSRDICQRGTSLTIQCQVDSQVTMMFWYRQQPGQSLTLIATANQGSEATYESGFVIDKFPISRPNLTFSTLTVSNMSPEDSSIYLCSGAQGANTEAFFGQGTRLTVV.

This clonotype was recorded many times. The V call is TRBV19, the J call TRBJ2-7; TRBD1 might be the D (5 bases). V was clipped by 2 bases and J by 6 bases, with 8 bases between them. CDR3 size: 12 residues. Germline values: CDR1 LNHDA, CDR2 SQIVND (reference sequence). The CDR3 loop reads CASSINRGEQYF. The CDR3 coding sequence is TGTGCCAGTAGTATAAATAGGGGCGAGCAGTACTTC.

This clonotype was recorded at least ten times. The rearrangement links TRBV7-2 to TRBJ2-3, with TRBD1 matching 7 bases. CDR3 length equals 16 residues. With V trimmed by 5 bases and J by 4 bases, 12 bases remained unmatched. CDR1 is SGHTA and CDR2 is FQGNSA in the germline V gene. CDR3 DNA sequence: TGTGCCAGCAGCCTACACAGGGGTCTCCCACCAGATACGCAGTATTTT. It yields the protein CASSLHRGLPPDTQYF.

This clonotype was counted between two and nine times. The J gene is TRBJ2-1, the V gene TRBV6-2 or TRBV6-3, with 8 bases matching TRBD2. The CDR3 is made up of 15 amino acids. With V trimmed by 5 bases and J by 2 bases, 5 bases remained unmatched. CDR1 and CDR2 (germline): MNHEY, SVGEGT. CDR3 protein: CASSGAGVAYNEQFF. Here the CDR3 DNA reads TGTGCCAGCAGTGGAGCGGGAGTGGCCTACAATGAGCAGTTCTTC.

The V and J genes are TRBV12-3 or TRBV12-4 and TRBJ1-5; tentatively, D is TRBD1 (6 bases). The CDR3 length is 15 residues. V lost 5 bases to trimming and J lost 0 bases, with 11 bases between them. CDR3 amino acids: CASSPRTASNQPQHF. CDR3 nucleotides: TGTGCCAGCAGTCCTCGGACAGCTAGCAATCAGCCCCAGCATTTT.

This clonotype was counted a few times. Its ends do not fully match the called genes, so a read error is possible. The gene calls are TRBV10-3 and TRBJ1-1, with 9 bases lining up with TRBD1. Germline CDR1 ENHRY, CDR2 SYGVKD. The CDR3 spans 14 residues. The CDR3 here is CAISFGQGNAEAFF. CDR3 DNA: TGTGCCATCAGTTTCGGACAGGGGAACGCTGAAGCTTTCTTT.

The gene calls are TRBV4-1 and TRBJ2-7; 7 bases fit TRBD1. The CDR3 spans 15 residues. CDR1 and CDR2 (germline): MGHRA, YSYEKL. Germline trimming cut 1 base from V and 6 bases from J; bases unmatched to any gene: 9. This CDR3 reads CASSQGPGQRTEQYF. As DNA, the CDR3 is TGCGCCAGCAGCCAAGGTCCGGGACAGAGGACCGAGCAGTACTTC.

This clonotype was counted only a few times. The chain carries TRBV12-3 or TRBV12-4 and TRBJ1-3; unclear D gene. This CDR3 comprises 14 residues. V lost 3 bases, J lost 0 bases, and 6 bases lay in between. CDR3 sequence: CASSFGSSGNTIYF. The DNA of the CDR3 is TGTGCCAGCAGTTTTGGGAGCTCTGGAAACACCATATATTTT.